This TCR beta chain was sequenced in a study of blood T cell repertoires in COVID-19. Study details: Whether acute or convalescent, the COVID-19 samples came from the United States, Italy and Spain. T cells, B-cell-depleted T cells, or PBMCs provided the cDNA or gDNA that served as material.

The germline gives CDR1 MGHDK, CDR2 SYGVNS. Trimming left V 2 bases short and J 6 bases short, with 11 bases between. The length of the CDR3 is 14 residues. Authors' analysis steps: For nucleated cells, counts were estimated from reference gene primer amplification. Sequenced by immunoSEQ multiplex PCR; TCRdb stores in-frame clones only, minus some. For V, J and clone size, that table is used; D and trimming come from the DNA. The sample has about 300,000 clones, about nine tenths seen once. The sequence was collected from a woman in her thirties or forties who had recovered from COVID-19. The sequenced sample was peripheral blood. This sequence joins TRBV25-1 and TRBJ2-4; D might be TRBD2 (6 bases). The CDR3 loop is CASSEGGGINIQYF. The DNA of the CDR3 is TGTGCCAGCAGTGAAGGTGGGGGGATAAACATTCAGTACTTC.